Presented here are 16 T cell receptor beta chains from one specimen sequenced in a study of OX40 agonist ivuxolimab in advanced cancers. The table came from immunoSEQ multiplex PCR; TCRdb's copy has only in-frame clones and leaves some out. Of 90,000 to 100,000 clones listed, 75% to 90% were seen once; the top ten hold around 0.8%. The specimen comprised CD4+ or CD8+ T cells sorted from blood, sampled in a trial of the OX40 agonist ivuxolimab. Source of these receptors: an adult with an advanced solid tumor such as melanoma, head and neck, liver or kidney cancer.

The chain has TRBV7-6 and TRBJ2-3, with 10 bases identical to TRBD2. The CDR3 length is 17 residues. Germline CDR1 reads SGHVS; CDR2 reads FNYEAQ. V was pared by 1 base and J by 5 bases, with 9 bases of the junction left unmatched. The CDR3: CASSLGVSSGSIDTQYF. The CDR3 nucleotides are TGTGCCAGCAGCTTAGGAGTTTCTAGCGGGAGTATAGATACGCAGTATTTT.

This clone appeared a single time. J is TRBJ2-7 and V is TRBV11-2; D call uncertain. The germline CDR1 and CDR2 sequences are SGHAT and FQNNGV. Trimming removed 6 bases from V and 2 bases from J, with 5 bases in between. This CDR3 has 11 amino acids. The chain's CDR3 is CASSRAYEQYF. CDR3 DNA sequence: TGTGCCAGCAGTCGGGCCTACGAGCAGTACTTC.

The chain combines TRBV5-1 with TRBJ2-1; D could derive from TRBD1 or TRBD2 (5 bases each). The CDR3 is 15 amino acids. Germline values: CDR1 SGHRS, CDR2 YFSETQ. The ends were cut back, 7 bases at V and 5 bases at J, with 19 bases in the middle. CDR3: CASGGTDTVNNEQFF. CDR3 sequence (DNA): TGCGCCAGCGGTGGGACGGACACCGTAAACAATGAGCAGTTCTTC.

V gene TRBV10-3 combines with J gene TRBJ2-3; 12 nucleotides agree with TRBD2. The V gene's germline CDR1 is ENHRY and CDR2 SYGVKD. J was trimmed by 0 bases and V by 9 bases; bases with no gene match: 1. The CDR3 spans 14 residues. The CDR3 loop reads CAMGTSGSTDTQYF. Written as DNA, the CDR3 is TGTGCCATGGGGACTAGCGGGAGCACAGATACGCAGTATTTT.

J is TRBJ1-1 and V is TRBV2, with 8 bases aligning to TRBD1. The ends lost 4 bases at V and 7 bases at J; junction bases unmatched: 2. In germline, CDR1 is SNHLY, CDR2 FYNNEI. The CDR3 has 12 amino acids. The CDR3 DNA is TGTGCCAGCAGTGGACAGGGGTATGAAGCTTTCTTT. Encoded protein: CASSGQGYEAFF. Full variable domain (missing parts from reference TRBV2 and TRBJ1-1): EPEVTQTPSHQVTQMGQEVILRCVPISNHLYFYWYRQILGQKVEFLVSFYNNEISEKSEIFDDQFSVERPDGSNFTLKIRSTKLEDSAMYFCASSGQGYEAFFGQGTRLTVV.

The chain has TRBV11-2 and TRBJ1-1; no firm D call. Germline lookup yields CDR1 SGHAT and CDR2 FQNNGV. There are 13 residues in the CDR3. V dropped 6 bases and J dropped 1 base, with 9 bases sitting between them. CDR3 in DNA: TGTGCCAGCAGTCCCTACAGGAACACTGAAGCTTTCTTT. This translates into CASSPYRNTEAFF.

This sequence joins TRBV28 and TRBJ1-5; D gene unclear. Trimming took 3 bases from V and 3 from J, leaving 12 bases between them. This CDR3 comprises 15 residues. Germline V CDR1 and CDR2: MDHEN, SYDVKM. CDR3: CASSFGLLYNQPQHF. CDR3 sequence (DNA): TGTGCCAGCAGTTTCGGCCTTCTTTACAATCAGCCCCAGCATTTT.

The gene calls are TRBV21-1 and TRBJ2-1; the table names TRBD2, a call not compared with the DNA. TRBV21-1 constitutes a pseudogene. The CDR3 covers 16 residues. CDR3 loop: CASSKVMQREYNEQFF. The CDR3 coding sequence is TGTGCCAGCAGCAAAGTGATGCAGCGGGAGTACAATGAGCAGTTCTTC.

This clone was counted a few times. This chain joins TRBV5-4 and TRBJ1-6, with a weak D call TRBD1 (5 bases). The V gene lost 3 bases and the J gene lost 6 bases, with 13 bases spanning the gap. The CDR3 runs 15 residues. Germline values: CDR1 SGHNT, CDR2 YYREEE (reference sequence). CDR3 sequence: CASSSGTAGNSPLHF. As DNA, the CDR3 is TGTGCCAGCAGCTCCGGGACGGCGGGTAATTCACCCCTCCACTTT.

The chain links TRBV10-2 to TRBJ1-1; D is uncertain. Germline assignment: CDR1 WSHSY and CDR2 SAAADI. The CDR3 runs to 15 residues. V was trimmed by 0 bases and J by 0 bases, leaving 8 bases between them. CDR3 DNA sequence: TGCGCCAGCAGTGAGTCTCAGTCAATGAACACTGAAGCTTTCTTT. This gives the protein CASSESQSMNTEAFF.

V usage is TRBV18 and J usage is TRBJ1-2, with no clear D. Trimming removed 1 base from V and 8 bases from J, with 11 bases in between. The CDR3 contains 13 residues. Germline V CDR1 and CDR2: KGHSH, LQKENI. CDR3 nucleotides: TGTGCCAGCTCACCACGAAAGGGAGAAGGCTACACCTTC. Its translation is CASSPRKGEGYTF.

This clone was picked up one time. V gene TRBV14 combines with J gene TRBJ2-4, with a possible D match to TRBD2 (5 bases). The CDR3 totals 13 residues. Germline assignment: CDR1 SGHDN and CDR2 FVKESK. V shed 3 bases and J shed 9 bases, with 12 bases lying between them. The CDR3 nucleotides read TGTGCCAGCAGCCAGTTGGCAGAGGGCATTCAGTACTTC. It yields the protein CASSQLAEGIQYF.

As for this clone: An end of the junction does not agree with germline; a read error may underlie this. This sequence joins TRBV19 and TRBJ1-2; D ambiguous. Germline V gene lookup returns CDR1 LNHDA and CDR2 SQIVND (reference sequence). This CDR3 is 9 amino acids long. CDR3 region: CSRMGGYTF. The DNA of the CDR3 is TGTTCCAGGATGGGGGGCTACACCTTC. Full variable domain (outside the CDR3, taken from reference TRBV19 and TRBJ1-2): DGGITQSPKYLFRKEGQNVTLSCEQNLNHDAMYWYRQDPGQGLRLIYYSQIVNDFQKGDIAEGYSVSREKKESFPLTVTSAQKNPTAFYLCSRMGGYTFGSGTRLTVV.

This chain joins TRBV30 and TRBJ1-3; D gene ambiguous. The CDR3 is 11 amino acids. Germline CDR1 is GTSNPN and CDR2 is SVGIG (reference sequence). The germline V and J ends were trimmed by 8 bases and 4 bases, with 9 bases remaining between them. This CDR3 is CAGGQGNTIYF. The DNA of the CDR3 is TGTGCCGGAGGGCAGGGAAACACCATATATTTT.

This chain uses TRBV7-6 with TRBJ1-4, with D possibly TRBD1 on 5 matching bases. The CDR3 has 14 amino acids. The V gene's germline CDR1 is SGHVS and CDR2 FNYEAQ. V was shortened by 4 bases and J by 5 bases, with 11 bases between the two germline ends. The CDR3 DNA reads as TGTGCCAGCAGCTCCTGGGGGGTGAATGAAAAACTGTTTTTT. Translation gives CASSSWGVNEKLFF.

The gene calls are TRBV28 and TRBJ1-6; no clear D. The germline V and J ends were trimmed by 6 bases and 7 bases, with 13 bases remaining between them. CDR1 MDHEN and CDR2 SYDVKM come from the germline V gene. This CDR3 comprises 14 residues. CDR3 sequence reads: CASRGPDGNSPLHF. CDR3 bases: TGTGCCAGCAGGGGCCCTGATGGGAATTCACCCCTCCACTTT.